This T cell receptor beta chain emerged from a study of CD8+CD57+ T cells in acquired aplastic anemia. The wider study: Average DNA yield from sorted CD4+ and CD8+ cells was approximately 3 ug.

It was genomic DNA that served as the template for profiling TCR beta VDJ and CDR3. Each CDR3 protein gets one entry after TCRdb re-called the reads with MiXCR. The sample has 150,000 to 200,000 distinct CDR3 sequences; less than 50% are singletons. Remarks on this clonotype: Its specificity is not known.

Whole-study findings and limits: Comparison of patients with controls identified 25 to 30 shared CD8+ CDR3 sequences.

The sequenced patients had an expansion of CD8+CD57+ cells seen by flow cytometry. Sample: sorted CD4+, CD8+, or CD8+CD57+ T cells (not recorded which) from PBMCs. The sequence was obtained from a human donor with aplastic anemia.

In DNA, the CDR3 is TGTGCCAGCAGCCGTAGGGTGGGAGATACGCAGTATTTT. Translation: CASSRRVGDTQYF. The genes are TRBV7-2 and TRBJ2-3, with D unresolved. Germline V gives CDR1 SGHTA, CDR2 FQGNSA. The CDR3 runs 13 residues. Trimming took 5 bases from V and 5 from J, leaving 11 bases between them.